The clone carrying this TCR beta chain has more than one count but fewer than ten. The entry originates in a study of T-cell reconstitution after alpha-beta-depleted transplantation in children. After removal of 9 bases from V and 5 bases from J, the junction contained 10 bases not matched to a gene. The CDR3 loop spans 15 amino acids. In germline, CDR1 is SGHTA, CDR2 FQGNSA. As it was prepared, the TCRbeta library received unique molecular identifiers. TCRdb reanalysed the PCR reads using MiXCR and keeps one entry per CDR3 protein. In the table there are about 78,000 distinct CDR3 sequences, around 14% of which are singletons.

The origin of this receptor is a male patient aged 2 to 9 who had a stem cell transplant for acute lymphoblastic leukemia, so the T cells may come from the graft donor. The specimen comprised PBMCs, mostly from graft donor cells, sampled 180 days after TCRalphabeta/CD19-depleted stem cell transplant. The chain is built from TRBV7-2 and TRBJ2-3; 11 nucleotides align to TRBD2. CDR3 sequence: CARMWASGRRDTQYF. As DNA, the CDR3 is TGTGCCAGGATGTGGGCTAGCGGGAGGAGAGATACGCAGTATTTT.